The rows below give T cell receptor beta chains drawn from one sample of a study of blood T cell repertoires in COVID-19. Libraries were prepared by immunoSEQ multiplex PCR; TCRdb keeps only in-frame clonotypes and omits some of them. The sample shows approximately 110,000 clones, just over 70% of them seen only once. Material: peripheral blood. The receptors were gathered from a human donor with acute or convalescent COVID-19. The donor label of this sample is uncertain. CDR3s include the opening cysteine and the closing phenylalanine or tryptophan. The order of the fields is D gene, J gene, V gene, clone size, CDR3 DNA, CDR3 protein. D genes are given only for firm matches. Not every row has a clone size; where given, it reads once, few, many or a size class.

.	TRBJ1-1	TRBV27	few	TGTGCCAGCAGTTTAGGGGGGGCGGGGGACACTGAAGCTTTCTTT	CASSLGGAGDTEAFF
TRBD1	TRBJ1-2	TRBV19	.	TGTGCCAGTAGTGCGATAAGACAGGGTACCGGTGGCTACACCTTC	CASSAIRQGTGGYTF
.	TRBJ1-1	TRBV15	few	TGTGCCACCGGGGCCGACAAGGGAAACACTGAAGCTTTCTTT	CATGADKGNTEAFF
.	TRBJ2-3	TRBV19	few	TGTGCCAGTAGTTTTATGCGGGGCACAGATACGCAGTATTTT	CASSFMRGTDTQYF
.	TRBJ1-2	TRBV12-3/TRBV12-4	.	TGTGCCAGCAGTCAGGGGTACTATGGCTACACCTTC	CASSQGYYGYTF
TRBD2	TRBJ2-5	TRBV3-1/TRBV3-2	once	TGTGCCAGCAGCGGACTAGCGGGGGGGGCAGAAGAGACCCAGTACTTC	CASSGLAGGAEETQYF
TRBD2	TRBJ2-1	TRBV15	.	TGTGCCACCAGCAGTCCCCCCTGGGCCAGCGGGGTGTACAATGAGCAGTTCTTC	CATSSPPWASGVYNEQFF
TRBD1	TRBJ1-1	TRBV27	.	TGTGCCAGCAGTCCCCAGGGGGCTCCCTATCAAGCTTTCTTT	CASSPQGAPYQAFF
.	TRBJ2-1	TRBV2	.	TGTGCCAGCAGTCCAACTTACAATGAGCAGTTCTTC	CASSPTYNEQFF
.	TRBJ2-1	TRBV6-5	.	TGTGCCAGCAGGCGCGAATCGGACAATGAGCAGTTCTTC	CASRRESDNEQFF
.	TRBJ1-2	TRBV3-1/TRBV3-2	.	TGTGCCAGCAGCCAACGGGCGAGGGCGTATGGCTATGGCTACACCTTC	CASSQRARAYGYGYTF
TRBD2	TRBJ2-3	TRBV11-2	.	TGTGCCAGCAGCCTCACGGGCGGGGGGAGCACAGATACGCAGTATTTT	CASSLTGGGSTDTQYF
.	TRBJ2-1	TRBV6-1	.	TGTGCCAGCAGTGAAGGGGGAGGGGGCAATGAGCAGTTCTTC	CASSEGGGGNEQFF
.	TRBJ2-6	TRBV3-1/TRBV3-2	once	TGTGCCAGCTCCCCCGGCTCTGGGGCCAACGTCCTGACTTTC	CASSPGSGANVLTF
.	TRBJ2-2	TRBV5-1	.	TGCGCCAGCAGCCCGAGGCTGTCCGACGGGAACACCGGGGAGCTGTTTTTT	CASSPRLSDGNTGELFF
TRBD2	TRBJ2-1	TRBV27	.	TGTGCCAGCATGCCGGGACTAGCGGGGCCTTCCTACAATGAGCAGTTCTTC	CASMPGLAGPSYNEQFF
.	TRBJ2-3	TRBV5-1	.	TGCGCCAGCAGTGAACAGCCCACAGATACGCAGTATTTT	CASSEQPTDTQYF
TRBD1	TRBJ1-2	TRBV24-1	.	TGTGCCACCAGTGACTGGACAGGGACCTATGGCTACACCTTC	CATSDWTGTYGYTF
.	TRBJ2-2	TRBV15	few	TGTGCCACCCGCTTGACATTGAGACCGTCCGGGGAGCTGTTTTTT	CATRLTLRPSGELFF
.	TRBJ1-4	TRBV7-9	.	TGTGCCAGCAGCCCAAATGAAAAACTGTTTTTT	CASSPNEKLFF
TRBD1	TRBJ2-3	TRBV5-1	.	TGCGCCAGCAGCTTGGGGACAGGGGGCACAGATACGCAGTATTTT	CASSLGTGGTDTQYF
TRBD1	TRBJ2-3	TRBV11-2	.	TGTGCCAGCAGCTTAGGGACAGGTACGCAGTATTTT	CASSLGTGTQYF
TRBD1	TRBJ1-3	TRBV29-1	.	TGCAGCGTTGTTTGGACAGGGGGACCTGGAAACACCATATATTTT	CSVVWTGGPGNTIYF
.	TRBJ2-3	TRBV12-3/TRBV12-4	.	TGTGCCAGCAGTTTTCAGGGCCCAGATACGCAGTATTTT	CASSFQGPDTQYF
TRBD1	TRBJ2-1	TRBV30	few	TGTGCCTGGAATACAGGGGTTCCCTACAATGAGCAGTTCTTC	CAWNTGVPYNEQFF
.	TRBJ2-5	TRBV30	.	TGTGCCTGGAGCCCGGGTCTACAAGAGACCCAGTACTTC	CAWSPGLQETQYF
.	TRBJ2-4	TRBV28	.	TGTGCCAGCAGTTTAAGCCTCGGGGGACGGATTCAGTACTTC	CASSLSLGGRIQYF
TRBD2	TRBJ2-5	TRBV5-5	.	TGTGCCAGCAGCTTGTCGGGCGGGGGACCCCAAGAGACCCAGTACTTC	CASSLSGGGPQETQYF
TRBD2	TRBJ2-7	TRBV30	.	TGTGCCTGCCGGGGGAGGGAGGGGACCTACGAGCAGTACTTC	CACRGREGTYEQYF
.	TRBJ2-1	TRBV6-5	.	TGTGCCAGCCATCCGATGCGAGGGAGGCCCAATGAGCAGTTCTTC	CASHPMRGRPNEQFF
.	TRBJ2-1	TRBV28	.	TGTGCCAGCCTAGACTATGGGTCTTCCTACAATGAGCAGTTCTTC	CASLDYGSSYNEQFF
TRBD1	TRBJ2-7	TRBV6-5	.	TGTGCCAGCAGTTTTGGACAGGGGAGTGTATACGAGCAGTACTTC	CASSFGQGSVYEQYF
.	TRBJ2-3	TRBV3-1/TRBV3-2	.	TGTGCCAGCAGCCAAGCCTCGGATACGCAGTATTTT	CASSQASDTQYF
.	TRBJ1-1	TRBV29-1	few	TGCAGCGGAGGCGGGGGTTGGGACACTGAAGCTTTCTTT	CSGGGGWDTEAFF
.	TRBJ1-2	TRBV6-5	few	TGTGCCAGCAGCCTTCTTCAGGGGCCTGGCTACACCTTC	CASSLLQGPGYTF
.	TRBJ2-1	TRBV4-1	.	TGCGCCAGCAGCCAACCGGGTTTTACCTACAATGAGCAGTTCTTC	CASSQPGFTYNEQFF
TRBD1	TRBJ1-1	TRBV5-1	.	TGCGCCAGCAGCTTAACAGGGGCCGTGAACACTGAAGCTTTCTTT	CASSLTGAVNTEAFF
.	TRBJ2-3	TRBV4-1	.	TGCGCCAGCAGCCCTAACACAGATACGCAGTATTTT	CASSPNTDTQYF
.	TRBJ1-5	TRBV11-2	few	TGTGCCAGCAGCTTTGACAGGTCGAATCAGCCCCAGCATTTT	CASSFDRSNQPQHF
TRBD2	TRBJ2-1	TRBV27	.	TGTGCCAGCAGTTTAGTAGCGGGGGCCGTCAATGAGCAGTTCTTC	CASSLVAGAVNEQFF
TRBD1	TRBJ2-3	TRBV2	.	TGTGCCAGCAGAAGACAGGGGTCGGTAGATACGCAGTATTTT	CASRRQGSVDTQYF
TRBD1	TRBJ1-2	TRBV5-1	once	TGCGCCAGCAGGCTACAGGGGAACCTCTATGGCTACACCTTC	CASRLQGNLYGYTF
.	TRBJ1-3	TRBV9	.	TGTGCCAGCAGCGCCCTCGGAGGATCTGGAAACACCATATATTTT	CASSALGGSGNTIYF
TRBD1	TRBJ2-2	TRBV7-7	.	TGTGCTAGCAGCTTCGGACAGGGATCGAACACCGGGGAGCTGTTTTTT	CASSFGQGSNTGELFF
.	TRBJ1-1	TRBV6-5	.	TGTGCCAGCACGTTCACTGAAGCTTTCTTT	CASTFTEAFF
.	TRBJ1-4	TRBV7-9	.	TGTGCCAGCAGCTTAGCGACAGGAAATGAAAAACTGTTTTTT	CASSLATGNEKLFF
.	TRBJ2-3	TRBV18	.	TGTGCCAGCTCACCACTCTTCAGGGATTCTAGCACAGATACGCAGTATTTT	CASSPLFRDSSTDTQYF
.	TRBJ2-1	TRBV6-1	.	TGTGCCAGCAGTGACGTGGAGTACAATGAGCAGTTCTTC	CASSDVEYNEQFF
.	TRBJ2-1	TRBV7-3	.	TGTGCCAGCAGCTCGGGGACAACCCGCTCCTACAATGAGCAGTTCTTC	CASSSGTTRSYNEQFF
.	TRBJ1-5	TRBV5-5	.	TGTGCCAGCGCCGTTGGCTCCCAAAGCAATCAGCCCCAGCATTTT	CASAVGSQSNQPQHF
.	TRBJ1-2	TRBV2	.	TGTGCCAGCAGTATGGGAGGGGCGGGTGGCTACACCTTC	CASSMGGAGGYTF
TRBD2	TRBJ2-2	TRBV24-1	few	TGTGCCACCAGTGATTTGCCTTCTTCTAGCGGGGGGTATGCCGGGGAGCTGTTTTTT	CATSDLPSSSGGYAGELFF
TRBD1	TRBJ2-1	TRBV12-5	few	TGTGCTAGTGGTTTGATCTCCGACAGGGGCAATGAGCAGTTCTTC	CASGLISDRGNEQFF